This TCR beta chain appears in the sequencing data of a study of early T cells in non-severe SARS-CoV-2 infection. For the study at large: From unsorted whole blood, bulk RNA was sequenced, and the chains remained unpaired. Broader study findings: VDJdb matching skewed toward anti-spike CD8 responses, missing private and CD4 specificities.

V shed 4 bases, J shed 3 bases, and the junction held 6 bases outside the gene matches. This CDR3 is 15 amino acids long. This clonotype was detected only a few times. Its antigen remains unidentified. The protocol attached unique molecular identifiers to individual cDNA molecules. TCRdb reanalysed the 5' RACE reads using MiXCR and keeps one entry per CDR3 protein. The sample contains about 69,000 distinct CDR3 sequences, about an eighth of which appear only once. The rearrangement joins TRBV12-3 or TRBV12-4 to TRBJ2-1, with 7 bases matching TRBD2. Material: whole blood. This receptor was taken from an adult who was a healthcare worker with PCR-confirmed SARS-CoV-2 infection or an uninfected control (not recorded which). Here the CDR3 reads CASSSSRGVYNEQFF. For the CDR3, the DNA is TGTGCCAGCAGTTCTTCCCGGGGGGTCTACAATGAGCAGTTCTTC.